This TCR beta chain was found in a study of cytomegalovirus exposure and HLA in healthy donors. It was with 60 Vbeta and 13 Jbeta primers that the PCR ran. The assay was immunoSEQ multiplex PCR, and TCRdb's table has in-frame clones only and misses some. Altogether about 250,000 clones are present, 72% being singletons, with the ten largest covering under 3%. J was trimmed by 3 bases and V by 6 bases; bases with no gene match: 6. Germline CDR1 reads SEHNR; CDR2 reads FQNEAQ (reference sequence). The length of the CDR3 is 17 residues. Concerning this clone itself: What it binds is not known.

Study-level results: The authors enumerated some 170 TCR beta chains as linked to cytomegalovirus. Earlier analysis looked at TCR beta V segments, and most were productive about 87% or about 30% of the time. Fewer N-insertions (relative to the 666-donor mean) were reportedly seen in an Asian-associated ancestry cluster in a later analysis.

The clonotype comes from a female donor in good health and CMV-seronegative. The chain links TRBV7-9 to TRBJ2-6; 12 nucleotides match TRBD2. The sequenced sample was PBMCs. The CDR3 bases are TGTGCCAGCAGGACTAGCGGGAGTGTATTTGGGGCCAACGTCCTGACTTTC. It translates to CASRTSGSVFGANVLTF.